A single T cell receptor beta chain is shown here with its context. CDR1 is SNHLY, CDR2 FYNNEI, per germline. The CDR3 totals 13 residues. Losses at the gene ends were 6 bases for V and 4 bases for J; bases not matched to a gene: 2. The sample belongs to a study of blood T cell repertoires in COVID-19. In the original workflow: Amplifying reference gene primers gave estimates of nucleated cell counts. Assay: immunoSEQ multiplex PCR; the TCRdb copy retains only in-frame clones and omits some. The V and J calls and clone size were taken over from that table, and D and trimming were inferred from the DNA. Of 150,000 to 200,000 clones in the sample, approximately 92% were seen once. Membership in each cohort depended on participant-reported clinical history.

This rearrangement joins TRBV2 to TRBJ2-1; 8 positions agree with TRBD2. The clonotype originates from a woman between 40 and 50 years old with acute COVID-19. The sample consisted of PBMCs or T cells enriched from blood (not recorded which). The CDR3 DNA reads as TGTGCCAGCAGAACTAGCGGTTACAATGAGCAGTTCTTC. Amino acid sequence: CASRTSGYNEQFF.